The clone carrying this TCR beta chain was seen only a few times. What it binds is not known. V lost 2 bases to trimming and J lost 6 bases, with 6 bases between them. The CDR3 has 12 residues. CDR1 SGHDN and CDR2 FVKESK come from the germline V gene. This record comes from a study of OX40 agonist ivuxolimab in advanced cancers. Findings and caveats of the study: More expanded clones were seen, on average, in CD8+ T cells than in CD4+. Doses of 0.1 to 3.0 mg/kg were accompanied by clonal expansion of CD4+ and CD8+ blood T cells by week 6.

The protocol was immunoSEQ multiplex PCR, while the TCRdb copy is restricted to in-frame clones and leaves out a portion. The sample has tens of thousands of clones, about 80% seen once. This chain connects TRBV14 to TRBJ2-3; D ambiguous. This sequence originates from an adult with an advanced solid tumor such as melanoma, head and neck, liver or kidney cancer. Sequenced material: CD4+ or CD8+ T cells sorted from blood, taken in a trial of the OX40 agonist ivuxolimab. The chain's CDR3 is CASSQTADTQYF. CDR3 nucleotide sequence: TGTGCCAGCAGCCAAACGGCGGATACGCAGTATTTT. The whole variable domain, filled in from reference TRBV14 and TRBJ2-3, reads EAGVTQFPSHSVIEKGQTVTLRCDPISGHDNLYWYRRVMGKEIKFLLHFVKESKQDESGMPNNRFLAERTGGTYSTLKVQPAELEDSGVYFCASSQTADTQYFGPGTRLTVL.